This entry lists 20 T cell receptor beta chains sequenced from one sample in a study of cytomegalovirus exposure and HLA in healthy donors. Clones were read by immunoSEQ multiplex PCR, and TCRdb kept only the in-frame ones, dropping some. The table lists 120,000 or so clones, about 91% of them singletons, with more than 1.5% in the top ten. The sequencing sample was made of PBMCs. These receptors all stem from a man younger than 35 in good health and CMV-seronegative.

The chain recombines TRBV5-1 with TRBJ1-4; D may be TRBD1 (6 bases). Germline-derived CDR1 and CDR2 are SGHRS and YFSETQ. The length of the CDR3 is 15 residues. V gave up 5 bases and J gave up 3 bases, with 14 bases separating them. The CDR3 region has the DNA TGCGCCAGCAGTACTACAGGGTCAGCTAATGAAAAACTGTTTTTT. Encoded protein: CASSTTGSANEKLFF.

The chain joins TRBV6-5 to TRBJ2-1, with D perhaps matching TRBD2 (5 bases). With 2 bases removed from V and 4 bases from J, the gap between germline ends came to 9 bases. In germline, CDR1 is MNHEY, CDR2 SVGAGI. The CDR3 extends over 14 amino acids. CDR3 sequence: CASSYRTGYNEQFF. Written as DNA, the CDR3 is TGTGCCAGCAGTTACCGGACGGGATACAATGAGCAGTTCTTC.

CDR3 nucleotides: TGTGCCATCAGTGACCCCAGCCGGGGGGGACAGGGGAAGTCTGCTGGAAACACCATATATTTT. Amino acid sequence: CAISDPSRGGQGKSAGNTIYF. The genes are TRBV10-3 and TRBJ1-3, with 10 bases fitting TRBD1. The V segment lost 3 bases and the J segment 2 bases; nucleotides outside the gene matches: 19. The CDR3 is 21 amino acids. The germline gives CDR1 ENHRY, CDR2 SYGVKD.

The chain is built from TRBV27 and TRBJ2-3, with D perhaps TRBD1 (6 bases). The CDR3 sequence is 15 residues long. CDR1 and CDR2 from the germline V gene are MNHEY and SMNVEV (reference sequence). Trimming stripped 5 bases from V and 10 bases from J, with 22 bases between. CDR3 residues: CASSEGQIGAESQYF. The CDR3 bases are TGTGCCAGCAGTGAAGGACAGATTGGGGCGGAATCGCAGTATTTT.

In its sample, this clone was seen once. V and J are TRBV28 and TRBJ1-1, with D possibly matching TRBD1 (5 bases). The CDR3 has 14 residues. V lost 6 bases and J lost 4, with 15 bases in between. Per the germline V gene, CDR1 is MDHEN and CDR2 is SYDVKM. The CDR3 region is CASRFGGTGTEAFF. CDR3 DNA sequence: TGTGCCAGCAGGTTCGGCGGCACAGGCACTGAAGCTTTCTTT. Filled out from reference TRBV28 and TRBJ1-1, the complete variable domain reads DVKVTQSSRYLVKRTGEKVFLECVQDMDHENMFWYRQDPGLGLRLIYFSYDVKMKEKGDIPEGYSVSREKKERFSLILESASTNQTSMYLCASRFGGTGTEAFFGQGTRLTVV.

There are a few counts of this clone. The chain recombines TRBV19 with TRBJ1-3; D is unresolved. Looked up from germline, CDR1 is LNHDA and CDR2 is SQIVND (reference sequence). CDR3 length: 14 residues. The V gene lost 1 base and the J gene lost 0 bases, with 4 bases spanning the gap. The DNA for the CDR3 is TGTGCCAGTAGTATAGGGGCCTCTGGAAACACCATATATTTT. Translating it yields CASSIGASGNTIYF.

The chain has TRBV5-4 and TRBJ2-2; TRBD1 aligns across 8 bases. Germline trimming cut 4 bases from V and 1 base from J; bases unmatched to any gene: 3. Germline loops: CDR1 SGHNT, CDR2 YYREEE (reference sequence). This CDR3 region has 15 residues. The CDR3 DNA follows: TGTGCCAGCAGCACCGGGACAGGGAACACCGGGGAGCTGTTTTTT. Protein sequence: CASSTGTGNTGELFF.

The chain uses TRBV11-2 and TRBJ1-1; 8 bases map to TRBD1. The CDR3 loop spans 14 amino acids. Trimming at V came to 8 bases and at J to 5 bases, leaving 10 bases not matched to a gene. The V gene's germline CDR1 is SGHAT and CDR2 FQNNGV. In nucleotides, the CDR3 is TGTGCCAGCGGCATATGGACAGGGAGGACTGAAGCTTTCTTT. It codes for CASGIWTGRTEAFF.

CDR3 bases: TGTGCCAGCTGGACCGGACAGACATATGGCTACACCTTC. The encoded protein is CASWTGQTYGYTF. The chain combines TRBV28 with TRBJ1-2; the D gene is possibly TRBD1 (6 bases). The CDR3 covers 13 residues. Germline V lookup: CDR1 MDHEN, CDR2 SYDVKM. Trimming left V 8 bases short and J 5 bases short, with 15 bases between.

This chain links TRBV27 with TRBJ2-7; 7 bases align to TRBD2. This CDR3 spans 12 amino acids. The germline V gene encodes CDR1 MNHEY and CDR2 SMNVEV (reference sequence). V lost 8 bases and J lost 5; bases outside the gene matches: 6. The CDR3 DNA is TGTGCCAGCGGACTAGTTTTCCACGAGCAGTACTTC. Protein product: CASGLVFHEQYF.

CDR3 loop: CASSSPGNNEQFF. The CDR3 DNA is TGTGCCAGCAGCTCGCCAGGTAACAATGAGCAGTTCTTC. This sequence joins TRBV5-8 and TRBJ2-1; D is unresolved. Looked up from germline, CDR1 is SGHTS and CDR2 is YDEGEE. The V gene lost 3 bases and the J gene lost 5 bases, with 9 bases spanning the gap. The CDR3 totals 13 residues.

This clone has just one count. DNA of the CDR3: TGTGCCAGCAGTTTACTGGCCCCGGGGGAGCAGTTCTTC. Residues: CASSLLAPGEQFF. The chain links TRBV28 to TRBJ2-1; maybe TRBD2 (5 bases). The CDR3 length is 13 residues. Looked up from germline, CDR1 is MDHEN and CDR2 is SYDVKM. The V end lost 2 bases, the J end lost 10 bases, and 12 bases lay between the germline ends.

V and J are TRBV2 and TRBJ1-2, with TRBD1 identical over 11 bases. Trimming took 7 bases from V and 6 from J; bases not matched to a gene: 1. Germline lookup yields CDR1 SNHLY and CDR2 FYNNEI. This CDR3 contains 12 residues. CDR3 DNA sequence: TGTGCCAGCAAGGGACAGGGGGATGGCTACACCTTC. This encodes CASKGQGDGYTF.

The genes are TRBV6-5 and TRBJ2-5; 9 bases line up with TRBD1. Germline V gene sequence: CDR1 MNHEY, CDR2 SVGAGI. V dropped 6 bases and J dropped 7; count of bases not matched to a gene: 6. This CDR3 has 13 amino acids. As DNA, the CDR3 is TGTGCCAGCAGGACAGGGGGGGGGAGGACCCAGTACTTC. It codes for CASRTGGGRTQYF.

The V call is TRBV27, the J call TRBJ2-2; 11 bases agree with TRBD1. This CDR3 spans 13 amino acids. The V gene's germline CDR1 is MNHEY and CDR2 SMNVEV (reference sequence). V was pared by 8 bases and J by 6 bases, with 2 bases of the junction left unmatched. CDR3 sequence reads: CASGQGAPGELFF. The DNA for the CDR3 is TGTGCCAGCGGACAGGGGGCGCCCGGGGAGCTGTTTTTT.

This chain joins TRBV28 and TRBJ2-1, with D possibly being TRBD2 (6 bases). Per the germline V gene, CDR1 is MDHEN and CDR2 is SYDVKM. With 4 bases removed from V and 15 bases from J, the gap between germline ends came to 16 bases. CDR3 length equals 12 residues. The CDR3 region has the DNA TGTGCCAGCAGTTCCGGGACTCAATCTTGGTTCTTC. Translating it yields CASSSGTQSWFF.

V usage is TRBV7-2 and J usage is TRBJ2-7; D remains ambiguous. CDR3 length: 11 residues. Germline lookup yields CDR1 SGHTA and CDR2 FQGNSA. The V gene lost 8 bases and the J gene lost 5 bases, with 10 bases spanning the gap. The CDR3 DNA is TGTGCCAGCTTCTGGCAGAACGAGCAGTACTTC. Translation gives CASFWQNEQYF.

This clone was picked up one time. The chain uses TRBV4-1 and TRBJ1-5, with D maybe TRBD1 (6 bases). V lost 0 bases and J 2 bases, leaving 14 bases between the germline ends. Germline V gene data show CDR1 as MGHRA and CDR2 as YSYEKL. The CDR3 is 17 residues long. CDR3 bases: TGCGCCAGCAGCCAAGAAGTGGTGGGGGCCGGCAATCAGCCCCAGCATTTT. Translating gives CASSQEVVGAGNQPQHF.

The chain carries TRBV5-4 and TRBJ2-7, with 8 nucleotides matching TRBD1. The trim removed 4 bases at V and 3 bases at J, leaving 6 bases unmatched. CDR1 and CDR2 (germline): SGHNT, YYREEE (reference sequence). The CDR3 runs to 14 residues. In DNA form, the CDR3 reads TGTGCCAGCAGCCCTAGGACAGGGAACTACGAGCAGTACTTC. This sequence encodes CASSPRTGNYEQYF.

The chain couples TRBV19 to TRBJ2-5; 7 bases match TRBD2. The junction had 4 bases not matched to a gene; V was cut back by 4 bases and J by 5 bases. The CDR3 spans 13 residues. CDR1 and CDR2 (germline): LNHDA, SQIVND (reference sequence). CDR3 loop: CASSKPAGETQYF. CDR3 DNA sequence: TGTGCCAGTAGTAAACCAGCGGGGGAGACCCAGTACTTC.